This TCR beta chain came from a study of T cell responses to AZD1222 COVID-19 vaccine (dated by TCRdb to about 2021). Regarding the research as a whole: A total of 233 trial participants underwent TCR sequencing, of whom about 200 had received two doses of AZD1222 and 26 had received two doses of the MenACWY control vaccine. Trial participants were enrolled into age subgroups of 18-55, 56-69 and 70-plus years, which contained about 150, 28 and 57 TCR-sequenced participants, respectively. What the authors observed across the whole study: The vaccine-associated CD4 TCRs covered the entire spike protein, and the dominant responses fell in regions 160-218 and 743-854. After two AZD1222 doses, spike-specific TCR breadth and depth were significantly higher than at day 0 and than in MenACWY recipients. Participants were mostly white British, with more females than males. The authors suggested clonal diversity may have been underestimated. Conclusions about previously exposed vaccinees are limited, since just five to seven AZD1222 recipients were seropositive for SARS-CoV-2 at baseline. Reportedly, close to half of the unique spike-specific TCRs recognized epitopes lying outside the regions that are mutated in the B.1.351 and B.1.1.7 variants. The 56-69-year group was small, and its depth increase did not reach significance, likely because of low power. Because no day 14 peak-response samples were available, the repertoires could be characterized only after the peak T cell response.

Concerning this clone itself: The antigen it binds to is not known. Base qualities are not at hand, and no much larger clone is one base apart.

In light of the paper, this sample's time point label describes: about 28 days (+/-7) after the second vaccine dose. AZD1222 recipients with second doses at about 4 weeks or about 12 weeks were pooled, because spike-specific TCR depth and breadth did not differ between schedules. The vaccinee samples were drawn from two UK trials, COV001 and COV002, one of which was a single-blind randomized controlled phase 2/3 trial testing AZD1222 (ChAdOx1 nCoV-19) in healthy adults. Trial participant PBMC samples were collected at day 0 and day 28 after the second dose for TCRbeta chain sequencing. The CDR3 regions of human TCRbeta chains were analyzed by immunosequencing. The original methods were these. TCRs in the repertoires were matched against a reference library of SARS-CoV-2-specific TCRs that had been generated with the MIRA antigen-specificity platform. Breadth was defined as the fraction of unique TCRs that were SARS-CoV-2-associated. Depth was defined as the fraction of total T cells that were SARS-CoV-2-associated. Using the MIRA data, each spike-specific TCR was mapped to the spike region that the TCR reacts to and placed in a CD4 or CD8 class. Log10-transformed breadth and depth values were compared by one-way ANOVA with Sidak's multiple comparisons tests. The table comes from immuneACCESS by way of TCRdb, which keeps in-frame sequences with V and J called. Part of the clones is missing from these tables; in studies checked, under half for an unresolved V gene and the rest for unknown reasons. From that table come the V and J calls and clone size; the DNA was used to work out D and trimming. The sample table shows approximately 110,000 clones, and approximately 90% are seen once. Together, the top ten hold 2% to 3% of the sample.

CDR1 and CDR2 are read off the germline V gene (reference sequence) as LNHDA and SQIVND. The CDR3, cysteine through phenylalanine, is 13 amino acids long. Kept here is only the CDR3 DNA, which spans 39 bases and is read in frame from base 1. V is shortened by 6 bases, J by 7 bases, and the region joining them spans 15 bases. The TCR sequence derives from an adult who received the AZD1222 COVID-19 vaccine. This specimen was peripheral blood, taken 28 days after the second AZD1222 dose. This chain is built from TRBV19 and TRBJ1-1; D gene: possibly TRBD1, on 5 matching bases. The CDR3 in this case is CASRTGNTGEAFF. The sequence in DNA is TGTGCCAGTAGAACCGGGAATACAGGTGAAGCTTTCTTT.